This T cell receptor (beta chain) stems from a study of T cells expressing NK-cell markers. Germline V gene lookup returns CDR1 MNHEY and CDR2 SVGAGI. CDR3 length: 13 residues. A 5'RACE template switching approach incorporating UMIs was used to make TCR beta cDNA. With the 5' RACE reads reprocessed, TCRdb shows one record per CDR3 protein and no DNA. The sample yields 500,000 to 600,000 distinct CDR3 sequences, of which the top ten take up 3% to 4.5%. Sequencing was done on a sample of blood T cells: a sorted CD56 or NKG2C T cell subset, CD4+ or CD8+ T cells, or bulk PBMC T cells (not recorded which). This sequence was found in a young man in good health. The genes are TRBV6-5 and TRBJ2-1; the TCRdb D gene call, TRBD2, has no DNA to confirm it. CDR3 sequence: CASSSSRRVEQFF.